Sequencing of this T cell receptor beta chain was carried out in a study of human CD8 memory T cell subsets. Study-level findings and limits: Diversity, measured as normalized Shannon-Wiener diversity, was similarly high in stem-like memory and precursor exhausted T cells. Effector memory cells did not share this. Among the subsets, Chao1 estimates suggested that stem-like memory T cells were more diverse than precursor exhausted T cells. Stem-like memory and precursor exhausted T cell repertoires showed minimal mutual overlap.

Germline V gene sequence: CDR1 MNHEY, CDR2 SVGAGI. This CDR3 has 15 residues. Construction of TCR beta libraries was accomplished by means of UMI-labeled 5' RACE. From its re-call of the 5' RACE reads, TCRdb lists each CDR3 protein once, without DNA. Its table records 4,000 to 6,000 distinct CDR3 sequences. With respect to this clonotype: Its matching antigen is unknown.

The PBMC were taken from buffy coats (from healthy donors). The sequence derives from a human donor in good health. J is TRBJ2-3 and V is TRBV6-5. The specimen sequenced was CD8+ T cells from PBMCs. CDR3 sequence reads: CASSYSSRLPDTQYF.